The 19 T cell receptor beta chains listed next were all sequenced from one sample in a study of T cells in Graves' hyperthyroidism and ophthalmopathy. TCR beta CDR3 sequences were amplified from RNA transcripts. RT-PCR in the first round (using the HTBI primer set) targeted the TCR CDR3. TCRdb itself ran the multiplex PCR reads through MiXCR, one entry per CDR3 protein. The sample has 700,000 to 950,000 distinct CDR3 sequences; 35% are singletons. Sequenced input: blood. The receptors shown here come from a woman in her thirties or forties with Graves' hyperthyroidism.

This clonotype was seen many times. CDR3 sequence: CASAGTGTSPLHF. CDR3 nucleotide sequence: TGTGCCAGCGCCGGGACAGGGACGTCACCCCTCCACTTT. The rearrangement uses TRBV7-3 and TRBJ1-6, with 9 bases matching TRBD1. The germline gives CDR1 SGHTA, CDR2 FQGTGA. The CDR3 covers 13 residues. V shed 8 bases, J shed 10 bases, and the junction held 6 bases outside the gene matches.

The CDR3 region is CASSYSTGGGSPLHF. DNA for the CDR3: TGTGCCAGCAGTTACTCTACGGGTGGGGGTTCACCCCTCCACTTT. The V gene is TRBV6-5, the J gene TRBJ1-6; D might be TRBD1 (5 bases). This CDR3 region has 15 residues. V lost 0 bases and J lost 9, with 12 bases in between. CDR1 and CDR2 (germline): MNHEY, SVGAGI.

This clonotype was picked up a small number of times. This chain links TRBV5-5 with TRBJ1-3; the D is unclear. Trimming shortened V by 5 bases and J by 2 bases, and 14 bases separated the two germline ends. Germline V gene lookup returns CDR1 SGHKS and CDR2 YYEKEE (reference sequence). This CDR3 region has 15 residues. As DNA, the CDR3 is TGTGCCAGCAGTTTAGACATTACAACTGGAAACACCATATATTTT. This gives the protein CASSLDITTGNTIYF.

For this clonotype: A much bigger clone sits one base away, suggesting this may be a read error. V usage is TRBV7-8 and J usage is TRBJ2-7, with D tentatively TRBD1 (6 bases). V shed 8 bases and J shed 2 bases, with 19 bases lying between them. CDR3 size: 15 residues. Germline assignment: CDR1 SGHVS and CDR2 FQNEAQ. This CDR3 is CASGSPGQSTYEQYF. As DNA, the CDR3 is TGTGCCAGCGGCTCACCGGGACAAAGTACCTACGAGCAGTACTTC.

For this clonotype: A much larger clonotype is one base distant, so this may be a read error. The chain uses TRBV7-9 and TRBJ2-7; D unclear. In germline, CDR1 is SEHNR, CDR2 FQNEAQ (reference sequence). The CDR3 is 12 residues long. The chain's CDR3 is CASSSAADERYF. The CDR3 bases are TGTGCCAGCAGCTCGGCGGCGGACGAGCGGTACTTC.

This clonotype was counted between two and nine times. The rearrangement uses TRBV5-1 and TRBJ2-7; 10 nucleotides agree with TRBD2. After removal of 5 bases from V and 7 bases from J, the junction contained 9 bases not matched to a gene. This CDR3 is 14 amino acids long. The germline V gene has CDR1 SGHRS and CDR2 YFSETQ. This chain's CDR3 is CASRPLAGVEEQYF. The CDR3 bases are TGCGCCAGCAGGCCCCTAGCGGGGGTGGAAGAGCAGTACTTC.

This clonotype appeared many times. J is TRBJ1-2 and V is TRBV10-3; 7 bases align to TRBD1. Looked up from germline, CDR1 is ENHRY and CDR2 is SYGVKD. V dropped 2 bases and J dropped 8; count of bases not matched to a gene: 8. This CDR3 spans 14 amino acids. CDR3 amino acids: CAISEPQGVGGYTF. The CDR3 coding sequence is TGTGCCATCAGTGAGCCTCAGGGGGTTGGCGGCTACACCTTC.

The rearrangement links TRBV9 to TRBJ2-7; 8 nucleotides match TRBD1. The germline V gene has CDR1 SGDLS and CDR2 YYNGEE. The junction had 14 bases not matched to a gene; V was cut back by 7 bases and J by 5 bases. The CDR3 totals 15 residues. CDR3 sequence: CASSLQGAPYDEQYF. The DNA of the CDR3 is TGTGCCAGCTCACTTCAGGGGGCCCCCTACGACGAGCAGTACTTC. The full variable domain, with the rest looked up from reference TRBV9 and TRBJ2-7, is DSGVTQTPKHLITATGQRVTLRCSPRSGDLSVYWYQQSLDQGLQFLIQYYNGEERAKGNILERFSAQQFPDLHSELNLSSLELGDSALYFCASSLQGAPYDEQYFGPGTRLTVT.

The V gene is TRBV9, the J gene TRBJ2-2; the D gene is possibly TRBD1 (6 bases). The CDR3 sequence is 15 residues long. With 1 base removed from V and 2 bases from J, the gap between germline ends came to 9 bases. The germline V gene encodes CDR1 SGDLS and CDR2 YYNGEE. The CDR3 DNA sequence: TGTGCCAGCAGCGTAAGGGACATCAACACCGGGGAGCTGTTTTTT. This gives the protein CASSVRDINTGELFF.

The rearrangement links TRBV3-1 to TRBJ1-2; D unresolved. Trimming removed 0 bases from V and 8 bases from J, with 4 bases in between. The germline V gene encodes CDR1 LGHDT and CDR2 YNNKEL (reference sequence). The CDR3 is 11 residues long. DNA for the CDR3: TGTGCCAGCAGCCAAGATCGAGGCTACACCTTC. As protein: CASSQDRGYTF.

In its sample, this clonotype was seen many times. The chain uses TRBV7-8 and TRBJ1-5; TRBD1 matches 8 bases. This CDR3 has 15 amino acids. Germline CDR1 is SGHVS and CDR2 is FQNEAQ. The ends lost 4 bases at V and 4 bases at J; junction bases unmatched: 6. As DNA, the CDR3 is TGTGCCAGCAGCTCGACAGGGGACGATAATCAGCCCCAGCATTTT. The encoded protein is CASSSTGDDNQPQHF.

The chain couples TRBV25-1 to TRBJ1-1; D not resolved. Trimming took off 8 bases at V and 5 bases at J, with 15 bases between the two ends. The CDR3 has 13 amino acids. The V gene's germline CDR1 is MGHDK and CDR2 SYGVNS. As DNA, the CDR3 is TGTGCCAGCGGAGGATGGGGAGGGACTGAAGCTTTCTTT. Protein product: CASGGWGGTEAFF.

This clonotype was seen more than once but under ten times. The chain joins TRBV6-2 or TRBV6-3 to TRBJ1-5; weak D call: TRBD1 (6 bases). There are 15 residues in the CDR3. Trimming stripped 2 bases from V and 2 bases from J, with 10 bases between. Per the germline V gene, CDR1 is MNHEY and CDR2 is SVGEGT. The CDR3 sequence is CASSYNAGGNQPQHF. CDR3 nucleotide sequence: TGTGCCAGCAGTTACAATGCAGGGGGCAATCAGCCCCAGCATTTT.

This clonotype appeared many times. J is TRBJ1-5 and V is TRBV29-1, with TRBD1 identical over 8 bases. Germline V gives CDR1 SQVTM, CDR2 ANQGSEA. This CDR3 region has 14 residues. After removal of 5 bases from V and 2 bases from J, the junction contained 5 bases not matched to a gene. The CDR3 region has the DNA TGCAGCGTTACTGGACAGGGAGGCAATCAGCCCCAGCATTTT. It codes for CSVTGQGGNQPQHF.

This clonotype was counted ten times or more. This chain links TRBV4-1 with TRBJ2-7; 9 bases agree with TRBD1. This CDR3 spans 14 amino acids. Trimming at V came to 4 bases and at J to 2 bases, leaving 3 bases not matched to a gene. Germline V lookup: CDR1 MGHRA, CDR2 YSYEKL. The CDR3 here is CASSRRQGAYEQYF. The CDR3 nucleotides read TGCGCCAGCAGCCGTCGACAGGGGGCCTACGAGCAGTACTTC.

The chain couples TRBV12-3 or TRBV12-4 to TRBJ1-6; 8 bases are a match to TRBD1. The CDR3 runs 16 residues. J lost 10 bases, V lost 4 bases, and 12 bases had no gene match. DNA for the CDR3: TGTGCCAGCAGTTATCAGGGGGCTAAAGTTGGATCACCCCTCCACTTT. Its protein product is CASSYQGAKVGSPLHF.

The V call is TRBV7-9, the J call TRBJ1-2; D uncertain. The CDR3 is 15 amino acids. V was shortened by 5 bases and J by 5 bases, with 18 bases between the two germline ends. Germline CDR1 and CDR2: SEHNR and FQNEAQ (reference sequence). The CDR3 sequence is CASSAGHSPLYGYTF. The DNA for the CDR3 is TGTGCCAGCAGCGCCGGGCACAGCCCTTTGTATGGCTACACCTTC.

This clonotype was detected many times. The gene calls are TRBV5-1 and TRBJ2-5, with TRBD1 matching 7 bases. V lost 4 bases, J lost 7 bases, and 7 bases stayed unmatched. Germline values: CDR1 SGHRS, CDR2 YFSETQ. This CDR3 has 13 residues. In DNA, the CDR3 is TGCGCCAGCAGCACTGGACAGGCGGGGACCCAGTACTTC. The encoded protein is CASSTGQAGTQYF.

The chain combines TRBV6-5 with TRBJ1-1; 8 bases fit TRBD1. V shed 3 bases, J shed 0 bases, and the junction held 3 bases outside the gene matches. The CDR3 runs to 15 residues. The V gene's germline CDR1 is MNHEY and CDR2 SVGAGI. The CDR3 sequence: CASSYSTGVNTEAFF. The CDR3 coding sequence is TGTGCCAGCAGTTATTCGACAGGGGTGAACACTGAAGCTTTCTTT.